This T cell receptor (beta chain) comes out of a study of blood T cell repertoires in COVID-19 (dated by TCRdb to the early 2020s). At the level of the whole study: Samples from collaborators originated in the United States, Italy and Spain and spanned both the acute and convalescent phases of COVID-19. The samples were drawn from two sources: the first 160 participants of the ongoing ImmuneRACE study, and over 1,000 subjects contributed by 6 global collaborators. The prospective study material was composed of cDNA or gDNA derived from T cells, B-cell-depleted T cells, or PBMCs. Where HLA class I and class II types were available, the types were taken from metadata supplied by the sample provider, not from assay-based typing. Sample metadata almost always included a de-identified subject ID, COVID-19 status, age in years and sex. The repertoires were made available in a free public database intended to serve as a resource for research on the immune response to SARS-CoV-2. Deeply sampled blood TCRbeta repertoires from subjects exposed to, actively infected with, or recovered from COVID-19 were included in the dataset.

The CDR3 has 16 amino acids, counting the end cysteine and phenylalanine. Left in the record is the CDR3 DNA by itself, 48 bases read in frame from the first base. For this chain, trimming is 3 bases at the V end and 4 bases at the J end, and the number of junction bases without a gene match is 10. From a lookup of the germline V gene (reference sequence), CDR1 and CDR2 are WNHNN and SYGVQD. The immunoSEQ Assay, a bias-controlled multiplex PCR, was used to amplify TCRbeta CDR3 regions from genomic DNA. Per the source publication's procedure: Within the assay, amplification of reference gene primers was used to estimate how many nucleated cells each sample contained. To quantify the absolute abundance of each unique TCRbeta CDR3 rearrangement, sequence reads were collapsed and filtered. For each sample, productive Simpson clonality was calculated by taking the square root of Simpson's diversity index across productive rearrangements. TCRdb holds this immuneACCESS table with in-frame rearrangements only. Some clones are missing; in checked studies, unresolved V genes explain under half, and the rest has no known cause. V, J and clone size are taken as reported in that table, and D and trimming were inferred from the DNA itself. The sample table records over 100,000 clones; 85% of these occur just once. The ten largest account for under 13% of the sample.

Collaborating institutions collected whole blood in K2EDTA tubes following their own protocols. Collaborator samples were shipped for TCRbeta analysis as frozen whole blood, isolated PBMCs, or DNA extracted from either sample type. What the research found in general, with its limitations: The quantity of clinical and demographic metadata differed by source and by participant and was supplied without curation.

Points on this clone: Its antigen specificity is not known. No base-level quality is on record; no much larger clone is a single base apart.

The clonotype comes from an older man with acute or convalescent COVID-19. This sequence uses TRBV10-1 and TRBJ2-3; TRBD2 agrees with 7 junctional bases. Sequencing was carried out using peripheral blood. For the CDR3, the sequence is CASSDPTSPGSDTQYF. The nucleotide sequence reads TGCGCCAGCAGTGACCCGACTAGCCCAGGATCAGATACGCAGTATTTT.